The next 20 T cell receptor beta chains were all read from a single sample in a study of T cells in tuberculosis. Time point noted: new active TB diagnosis, blood taken before or within 7 days of starting treatment. Data came from immunoSEQ multiplex PCR; TCRdb stores just in-frame clones and leaves some out. There are 30,000 to 35,000 clones in the sample; around 93% occur only once, and roughly 2.3% lies in the top ten. Sample: PBMCs, taken at tuberculosis diagnosis. The receptors here all came from an adult with tuberculosis.

The genes are TRBV2 and TRBJ2-2; D might be TRBD1 (5 bases). Trimming removed 0 bases from V and 13 bases from J, with 12 bases in between. Germline CDR1 and CDR2: SNHLY and FYNNEI. This CDR3 has 13 residues. The CDR3 loop reads CASSEARSGLLFF. For the CDR3, the DNA is TGTGCCAGCAGTGAAGCGCGTTCAGGGTTGCTGTTTTTT.

J is TRBJ2-6 and V is TRBV11-2; 9 nucleotides align to TRBD1. CDR3 length: 18 residues. J was trimmed by 2 bases and V by 6 bases; bases with no gene match: 11. Germline V gene data show CDR1 as SGHAT and CDR2 as FQNNGV. In DNA form, the CDR3 reads TGTGCCAGCAGACCTGTGGGACAGGGAATTCCTGGGGCCAACGTCCTGACTTTC. This translates into CASRPVGQGIPGANVLTF.

J is TRBJ1-1 and V is TRBV28; TRBD1 aligns across 8 bases. Germline loops: CDR1 MDHEN, CDR2 SYDVKM. The CDR3 length is 15 residues. With V trimmed by 5 bases and J by 6 bases, 11 bases remained unmatched. The CDR3 is CASSLRTGFIAEAFF. The CDR3, as DNA: TGTGCCAGCAGTCTTCGGACAGGGTTTATAGCTGAAGCTTTCTTT.

The chain recombines TRBV27 with TRBJ2-2, with 15 bases that match TRBD2. In germline, CDR1 is MNHEY, CDR2 SMNVEV (reference sequence). This CDR3 has 17 residues. V lost 5 bases, J lost 4 bases, and 5 bases stayed unmatched. The CDR3 is CASSLRTSGGVTGELFF. As DNA, the CDR3 is TGTGCCAGCAGTCTCCGGACTAGCGGGGGGGTCACCGGGGAGCTGTTTTTT.

The chain couples TRBV29-1 to TRBJ1-2, with D perhaps TRBD1 (5 bases). This CDR3 is built from 14 residues. The V gene's germline CDR1 is SQVTM and CDR2 ANQGSEA. The CDR3 DNA reads TGCACCGACCCAGAAGAGACAGACAACTATGGCTACACCTTC. It encodes CTDPEETDNYGYTF.

This chain uses TRBV6-1 with TRBJ2-7, with 8 bases that match TRBD1. The CDR3 runs 14 residues. V was clipped by 3 bases and J by 1 base; unmatched bases: 2. Germline loops: CDR1 MNHNS, CDR2 SASEGT. The CDR3 spells CASSDGQGSYEQYV. DNA of the CDR3: TGTGCCAGCAGTGACGGACAGGGATCCTACGAGCAGTACGTC.

The chain recombines TRBV7-8 with TRBJ2-7, with D tentatively TRBD1 (6 bases). Deletions cut 5 bases from V and 2 bases from J, with 22 bases between. Germline CDR1 is SGHVS and CDR2 is FQNEAQ. The CDR3 is 17 amino acids. As DNA, the CDR3 is TGTGCCAGCAGCGCCCCCGCGTGGCAGGGGACCACCTACGAGCAGTACGTC. Amino acid sequence: CASSAPAWQGTTYEQYV.

This sequence joins TRBV4-2 and TRBJ1-4, with TRBD1 matching over 9 bases. Trimming at V came to 5 bases and at J to 8 bases, leaving 6 bases not matched to a gene. Germline CDR1 reads LGHNA; CDR2 reads YNFKEQ. The CDR3 is 14 residues long. The CDR3 nucleotides read TGTGCCAGCAGCAGGGGACAGGGTGAAGAAAAACTGTTTTTT. As protein: CASSRGQGEEKLFF.

CDR3 region: CASSDVGGDEQYV. The CDR3 DNA sequence: TGCGCCAGCAGTGATGTCGGGGGGGACGAGCAGTACGTC. This chain connects TRBV10-2 to TRBJ2-7; 8 positions match TRBD2. The CDR3 loop spans 13 amino acids. The germline V gene has CDR1 WSHSY and CDR2 SAAADI. Losses at the gene ends were 3 bases for V and 5 bases for J; bases not matched to a gene: 3.

This chain joins TRBV2 and TRBJ2-3; TRBD2 is a possible D gene (6 bases). V was shortened by 3 bases and J by 5 bases, with 12 bases between the two germline ends. This CDR3 region has 14 residues. CDR1 is SNHLY and CDR2 is FYNNEI in the germline V gene. The DNA for the CDR3 is TGTGCCAGCAGTGATGGTTGGCGGGAAGATACGCAGTATTTT. It encodes CASSDGWREDTQYF.

The chain combines TRBV2 with TRBJ2-3, with D perhaps matching TRBD2 (6 bases). V dropped 6 bases and J dropped 1 base, with 14 bases sitting between them. Germline V gene sequence: CDR1 SNHLY, CDR2 FYNNEI. The CDR3 contains 15 residues. The DNA for the CDR3 is TGTGCCAGCAGGTCCTTAGCGGTCCGCACAGATACGCAGTATTTT. Translating it yields CASRSLAVRTDTQYF. Full variable domain (rest looked up from reference TRBV2 and TRBJ2-3): EPEVTQTPSHQVTQMGQEVILRCVPISNHLYFYWYRQILGQKVEFLVSFYNNEISEKSEIFDDQFSVERPDGSNFTLKIRSTKLEDSAMYFCASRSLAVRTDTQYFGPGTRLTVL.

The V gene is TRBV28, the J gene TRBJ1-1, with 7 bases identical to TRBD1. J was trimmed by 1 base and V by 5 bases; bases with no gene match: 4. This CDR3 region has 14 residues. CDR1 MDHEN and CDR2 SYDVKM come from the germline V gene. The CDR3 DNA sequence: TGTGCCAGCAGTCCCGGGACAGCGAACACTGAAGCTTTCTTT. Translating gives CASSPGTANTEAFF.

The chain combines TRBV9 with TRBJ2-3; D remains ambiguous. Germline assignment: CDR1 SGDLS and CDR2 YYNGEE. CDR3 size: 15 residues. The V gene lost 4 bases and the J gene lost 5 bases, with 17 bases spanning the gap. This CDR3 reads CASSPSISLIDTQYF. CDR3 DNA: TGTGCCAGCAGCCCAAGCATCTCTTTGATAGATACGCAGTATTTT.

V and J are TRBV7-2 and TRBJ2-1, with TRBD2 as a possible D gene (6 bases). Between the trimmed V and J ends, which lost 1 base and 7 bases, there was a span of 14 bases. Germline V gene sequence: CDR1 SGHTA, CDR2 FQGNSA. The CDR3 length is 15 residues. The CDR3 DNA reads TGTGCCAGCAGCTTAGAGCCGGGACTCAAAAATGAGCAGTTCTTC. This gives the protein CASSLEPGLKNEQFF.

Only one count was recorded for this clone. This chain links TRBV5-5 with TRBJ1-5, with D perhaps matching TRBD1 (6 bases). V dropped 4 bases and J dropped 4 bases, with 27 bases sitting between them. This CDR3 contains 19 residues. Germline V gene sequence: CDR1 SGHKS, CDR2 YYEKEE (reference sequence). The CDR3: CASSGGDTRFTSRNQPQHF. The CDR3 coding sequence is TGTGCCAGCAGCGGGGGGGACACACGGTTTACGAGCCGAAATCAGCCCCAGCATTTT.

The chain combines TRBV5-1 with TRBJ2-3; TRBD1 is a possible D gene (7 bases). Germline assignment: CDR1 SGHRS and CDR2 YFSETQ. The V end lost 3 bases, the J end lost 0 bases, and 11 bases lay between the germline ends. The CDR3 covers 15 residues. CDR3 protein: CASSSRGASTDTQYF. In nucleotides, the CDR3 is TGCGCCAGCAGCTCCAGGGGGGCGAGCACAGATACGCAGTATTTT.

The V call is TRBV5-1, the J call TRBJ2-3; 10 bases map to TRBD1. Per germline, CDR1 SGHRS and CDR2 YFSETQ. The CDR3 loop spans 16 amino acids. Trimming cost V 4 bases and J 4 bases; bases outside gene matches: 9. The CDR3 region is CASSSKGQGNPDTQYF. Written as DNA, the CDR3 is TGCGCCAGCAGCAGTAAGGGACAGGGGAATCCAGATACGCAGTATTTT. Drawing the rest from reference TRBV5-1 and TRBJ2-3, the complete variable domain is KAGVTQTPRYLIKTRGQQVTLSCSPISGHRSVSWYQQTPGQGLQFLFEYFSETQRNKGNFPGRFSGRQFSNSRSEMNVSTLELGDSALYLCASSSKGQGNPDTQYFGPGTRLTVL.

The V gene is TRBV10-3, the J gene TRBJ1-3, with unresolved D. Germline CDR1 and CDR2: ENHRY and SYGVKD. The CDR3 length is 16 residues. V was clipped by 1 base and J by 0 bases, with 10 bases between them. CDR3 sequence reads: CAISEWASSSGNTIYF. DNA of the CDR3: TGTGCCATCAGTGAGTGGGCCTCTTCCTCTGGAAACACCATATATTTT.

This clone was seen only a few times. The chain carries TRBV4-1 and TRBJ1-2, with TRBD1 matching over 8 bases. CDR1 MGHRA and CDR2 YSYEKL come from the germline V gene. The CDR3 totals 22 residues. V shed 1 base and J 0 bases; nucleotides not matched to a gene: 22. CDR3 sequence (DNA): TGCGCCAGCAGCCAAGGAGTGAAAAGAGAGAAGACAGGGGCGAGGGCTAACTATGGCTACACCTTC. Encoded protein: CASSQGVKREKTGARANYGYTF.

The chain uses TRBV4-2 and TRBJ2-5; 8 bases align to TRBD1. This CDR3 contains 14 residues. V gave up 5 bases and J gave up 1 base; unmatched junction bases: 3. Germline loops: CDR1 LGHNA, CDR2 YNFKEQ. The CDR3 DNA follows: TGTGCCAGCAGCGTAACAGGGGGCCAAGAGACCCAGTACTTC. Its protein is CASSVTGGQETQYF.